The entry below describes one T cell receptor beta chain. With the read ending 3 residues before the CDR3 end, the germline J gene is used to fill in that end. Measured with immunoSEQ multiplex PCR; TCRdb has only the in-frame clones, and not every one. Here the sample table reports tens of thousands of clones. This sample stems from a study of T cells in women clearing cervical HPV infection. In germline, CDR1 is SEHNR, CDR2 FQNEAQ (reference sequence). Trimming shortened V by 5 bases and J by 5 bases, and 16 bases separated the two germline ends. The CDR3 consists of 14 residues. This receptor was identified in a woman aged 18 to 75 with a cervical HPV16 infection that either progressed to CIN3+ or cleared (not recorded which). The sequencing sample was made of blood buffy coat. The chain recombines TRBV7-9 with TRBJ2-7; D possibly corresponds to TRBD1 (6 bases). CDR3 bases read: TGTGCCAGCAGCCACAGACAGGCCCGAGACGAG. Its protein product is CASSHRQARDE. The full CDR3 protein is CASSHRQARDEQYF.